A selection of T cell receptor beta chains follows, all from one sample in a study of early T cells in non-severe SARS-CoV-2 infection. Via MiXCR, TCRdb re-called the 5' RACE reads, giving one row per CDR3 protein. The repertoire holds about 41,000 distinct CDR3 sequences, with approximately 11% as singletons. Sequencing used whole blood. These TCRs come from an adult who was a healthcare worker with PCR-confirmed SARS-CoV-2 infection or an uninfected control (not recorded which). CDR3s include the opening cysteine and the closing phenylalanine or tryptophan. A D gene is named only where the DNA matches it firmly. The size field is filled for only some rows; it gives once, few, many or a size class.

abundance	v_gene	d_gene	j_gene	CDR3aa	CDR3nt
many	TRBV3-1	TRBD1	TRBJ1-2	CASSWGQSGGYTF	TGTGCCAGCAGCTGGGGACAGAGTGGTGGCTACACCTTC
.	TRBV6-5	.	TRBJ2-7	CASSYGTGYEQYF	TGTGCCAGCAGTTATGGGACGGGGTACGAGCAGTACTTC
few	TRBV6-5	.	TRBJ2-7	CASSPSQEGIAMVYEQYF	TGTGCCAGCAGCCCATCCCAAGAGGGGATCGCCATGGTCTACGAGCAGTACTTC
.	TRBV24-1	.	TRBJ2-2	CATSAAWTNTGELFF	TGTGCCACCAGTGCCGCTTGGACGAACACCGGGGAGCTGTTTTTT
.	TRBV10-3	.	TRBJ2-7	CAISEKDPLSREQYF	TGTGCCATCAGTGAGAAGGACCCCCTATCTCGCGAGCAGTACTTC
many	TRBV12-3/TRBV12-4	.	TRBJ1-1	CASSLFQGDTEAFF	TGTGCCAGCAGTTTATTCCAGGGAGACACTGAAGCTTTCTTT
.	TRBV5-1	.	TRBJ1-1	CASSSAKREAGLLSF	TGCGCCAGCAGCAGCGCAAAACGGGAGGCAGGTCTTTTGAGCTTT
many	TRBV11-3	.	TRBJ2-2	CASSLGSRGELFF	TGTGCCAGCAGCTTAGGTAGCCGCGGGGAGCTGTTTTTT
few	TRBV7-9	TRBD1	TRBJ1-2	CASSPVGDRVLWGYTF	TGTGCCAGCAGCCCCGTGGGGGACAGGGTCCTTTGGGGCTACACCTTC
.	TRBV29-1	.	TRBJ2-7	CSVAVGYREQYF	TGCAGCGTCGCCGTCGGGTATCGCGAGCAGTACTTC
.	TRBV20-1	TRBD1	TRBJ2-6	CSAQVTGTGANVLTF	TGCAGTGCCCAGGTGACAGGGACCGGGGCCAACGTCCTGACTTTC
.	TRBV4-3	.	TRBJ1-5	CASSQTIGVSGRGDQPQHF	TGCGCCAGCAGCCAAACCATAGGTGTGTCGGGAAGAGGAGATCAGCCCCAGCATTTT
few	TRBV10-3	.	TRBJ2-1	CAISDGVDEQFF	TGTGCCATCAGTGATGGAGTCGATGAGCAGTTCTTC
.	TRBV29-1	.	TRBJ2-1	CSVEDWKDNEQFF	TGCAGCGTTGAAGATTGGAAGGACAATGAGCAGTTCTTC
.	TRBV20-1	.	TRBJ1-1	CSGTANTEAFF	TGCAGTGGAACAGCGAACACTGAAGCTTTCTTT
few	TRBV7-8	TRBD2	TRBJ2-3	CASRKLTSGGGDTQYF	TGTGCCAGCAGGAAACTGACTAGCGGGGGAGGGGATACGCAGTATTTT
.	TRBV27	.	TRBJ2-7	CASSFLGPTYEQYF	TGTGCCAGCAGTTTCCTCGGGCCTACCTACGAGCAGTACTTC
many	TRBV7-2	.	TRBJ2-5	CASSARGWYQETQYF	TGTGCCAGCAGCGCCCGGGGGTGGTACCAAGAGACCCAGTACTTC
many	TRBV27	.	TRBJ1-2	CASSLFQPDATAGEDYGYTF	TGTGCCAGCAGTTTATTTCAGCCGGACGCAACGGCAGGGGAGGACTATGGCTACACCTTC
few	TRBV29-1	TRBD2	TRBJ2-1	CSVERGNYNEQFF	TGCAGCGTGGAGCGGGGGAACTACAATGAGCAGTTCTTC
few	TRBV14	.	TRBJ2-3	CASSQDPRARSTDTQYF	TGTGCCAGCAGCCAAGATCCCAGGGCAAGGAGCACAGATACGCAGTATTTT
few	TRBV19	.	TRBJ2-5	CASSWRTAKETQYF	TGTGCCAGTAGTTGGAGGACAGCCAAAGAGACCCAGTACTTC
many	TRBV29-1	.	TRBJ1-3	CSVDARNTIYF	TGCAGCGTTGATGCCAGAAACACCATATATTTT
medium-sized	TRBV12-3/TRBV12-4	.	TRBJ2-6	CASTPSQATLSGANVLTF	TGTGCCAGCACCCCGTCACAGGCAACGCTCTCTGGGGCCAACGTCCTGACTTTC
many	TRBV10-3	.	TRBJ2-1	CAISELAGYNEQFF	TGTGCCATCAGTGAACTTGCGGGATACAATGAGCAGTTCTTC
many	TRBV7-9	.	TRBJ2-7	CASSSYSFSGLSYEQYF	TGTGCCAGCAGCTCGTATTCGTTTTCGGGACTCTCCTACGAGCAGTACTTC
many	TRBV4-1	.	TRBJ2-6	CASSQPLQSQSGANVLTF	TGCGCCAGCAGCCAACCTCTGCAGAGCCAGTCTGGGGCCAACGTCCTGACTTTC
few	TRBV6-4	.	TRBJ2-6	CASSVSYSGANVLTF	TGTGCCAGCAGTGTTTCTTACTCTGGGGCCAACGTCCTGACTTTC
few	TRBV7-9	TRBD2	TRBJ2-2	CASIPGGMGTGELFF	TGTGCCAGCATCCCCGGGGGGATGGGCACCGGGGAGCTGTTTTTT
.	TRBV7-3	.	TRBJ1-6	CASSLGLENSPLHF	TGTGCCAGCAGCTTAGGGTTGGAGAATTCACCCCTCCACTTT
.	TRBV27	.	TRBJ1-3	CARAQVTVYGGGTRRRSGNTIYF	TGTGCCAGGGCTCAGGTGACAGTTTATGGGGGCGGGACAAGAAGACGCTCTGGAAACACCATATATTTT
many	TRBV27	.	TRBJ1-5	CASSFLGSNQPQHF	TGTGCCAGCAGTTTTCTGGGAAGCAATCAGCCCCAGCATTTT